One sample yielded the 17 T cell receptor beta chains listed below, sequenced in a study of cytomegalovirus exposure and HLA in healthy donors. 13 Jbeta primers and 60 Vbeta primers were used for the PCR. TCRdb's copy holds only in-frame clones and misses some; the assay was immunoSEQ multiplex PCR. The repertoire has 150,000 to 200,000 clones, roughly 80% of them found once; the top ten carry less than 15%. Sequencing input: PBMCs. These receptors were taken from a woman in her forties or fifties in good health and CMV-seropositive.

The table lists this clone with a count of one. The V call is TRBV5-6, the J call TRBJ2-7, with D maybe TRBD1 (5 bases). Germline V gives CDR1 SGHDT, CDR2 YYEEEE. The V end was cut by 4 bases, the J end by 5 bases, with 10 bases between. This CDR3 has 12 residues. The CDR3 protein is CASSPGSHEQYF. The CDR3, as DNA: TGTGCCAGCAGCCCAGGGTCCCACGAGCAGTACTTC. The full variable domain, with the rest looked up from reference TRBV5-6 and TRBJ2-7, is DAGVTQSPTHLIKTRGQQVTLRCSPKSGHDTVSWYQQALGQGPQFIFQYYEEEERQRGNFPDRFSGHQFPNYSSELNVNALLLGDSALYLCASSPGSHEQYFGPGTRLTVT.

On this clone itself: In the same sample, other DNA sequences code for this CDR3. V and J are TRBV5-1 and TRBJ1-2; no reliable D call. V lost 0 bases and J lost 0, with 6 bases in between. The CDR3 is 14 amino acids. Germline V gene sequence: CDR1 SGHRS, CDR2 YFSETQ. The chain's CDR3 is CASSLVTANYGYTF. Here the CDR3 DNA reads TGCGCCAGCAGCTTGGTCACAGCTAACTATGGCTACACCTTC.

The chain recombines TRBV2 with TRBJ2-5; 13 bases map to TRBD2. Germline-derived CDR1 and CDR2 are SNHLY and FYNNEI. The V gene end was trimmed by 4 bases and the J gene end by 2 bases; junction bases not matched to a gene: 4. The CDR3 has 16 amino acids. The CDR3 here is CASSGTSGGAQETQYF. The CDR3 nucleotides read TGTGCCAGCAGTGGTACTAGCGGGGGGGCGCAAGAGACCCAGTACTTC.

The gene calls are TRBV11-3 and TRBJ1-1; possibly TRBD1 for D (5 bases). CDR3 length equals 12 residues. Germline loops: CDR1 SGHNT, CDR2 YENEEA. Trimming shortened V by 7 bases and J by 1 base, and 7 bases separated the two germline ends. CDR3 amino acids: CASTRENTEAFF. The DNA of the CDR3 is TGTGCCAGCACCAGGGAGAACACTGAAGCTTTCTTT.

The gene calls are TRBV29-1 and TRBJ1-1; possible D gene TRBD1, 5 bases. This CDR3 has 12 residues. Trimming stripped 7 bases from V and 2 bases from J, with 11 bases between. The germline V gene has CDR1 SQVTM and CDR2 ANQGSEA. The CDR3 protein is CSAADRNTEAFF. As DNA, the CDR3 is TGCAGCGCGGCCGACAGAAACACTGAAGCTTTCTTT.

The chain is built from TRBV30 and TRBJ1-3; D gene uncertain. Germline CDR1 and CDR2: GTSNPN and SVGIG (reference sequence). CDR3 length: 15 amino acids. The V and J ends lost 2 bases and 4 bases respectively, with 15 bases between them. The CDR3 DNA is TGTGCCTGGAGTTTTCCTCGACACCACGGAAACACCATATATTTT. This gives the protein CAWSFPRHHGNTIYF.

The chain has TRBV6-5 and TRBJ2-2; 8 bases agree with TRBD2. The CDR3 loop spans 11 amino acids. From germline, CDR1 is MNHEY and CDR2 SVGAGI. The CDR3 DNA is TGTGCTATCCGGGAGGGCGGGGAGCTGTTTTTT. This encodes CAIREGGELFF.

V usage is TRBV7-8 and J usage is TRBJ1-4; 10 positions agree with TRBD1. V lost 0 bases to trimming and J lost 8 bases; unmatched junction nucleotides: 3. Germline V lookup: CDR1 SGHVS, CDR2 FQNEAQ. The CDR3 covers 15 residues. The CDR3 nucleotides read TGTGCCAGCAGCTTAGCGACAGGGGGCCCAGAAAAACTGTTTTTT. As protein: CASSLATGGPEKLFF.

This sequence joins TRBV2 and TRBJ1-2; 7 bases fit TRBD1. V shed 7 bases and J 8 bases; nucleotides not matched to a gene: 10. Per the germline V gene, CDR1 is SNHLY and CDR2 is FYNNEI. This CDR3 contains 13 residues. CDR3 loop: CASIWVDRDGYTF. In DNA form, the CDR3 reads TGTGCCAGCATCTGGGTTGACAGGGACGGCTACACCTTC.

The chain uses TRBV9 and TRBJ2-1; 9 bases are shared with TRBD1. The germline gives CDR1 SGDLS, CDR2 YYNGEE. V shed 3 bases, J shed 8 bases, and the junction held 9 bases outside the gene matches. The CDR3 has 15 residues. In DNA form, the CDR3 reads TGTGCCAGCAGCGCTCCCGGGACAGGGAAGGATGAGCAGTTCTTC. This sequence encodes CASSAPGTGKDEQFF. The whole variable domain, remainder taken from reference TRBV9 and TRBJ2-1, is DSGVTQTPKHLITATGQRVTLRCSPRSGDLSVYWYQQSLDQGLQFLIQYYNGEERAKGNILERFSAQQFPDLHSELNLSSLELGDSALYFCASSAPGTGKDEQFFGPGTRLTVL.

The CDR3 DNA is TGTGCCAGCCTCCTTCGGGGGGCCGGGGAGCTGTTTTTT. As protein: CASLLRGAGELFF. V and J are TRBV6-1 and TRBJ2-2; TRBD2 matches 7 bases. The V and J ends lost 8 bases and 6 bases, in that order; junction bases with no gene match: 6. Germline V CDR1 and CDR2: MNHNS, SASEGT. This CDR3 is 13 amino acids long.

This chain connects TRBV30 to TRBJ1-1, with 7 bases matching TRBD1. Germline CDR1 and CDR2: GTSNPN and SVGIG (reference sequence). The CDR3 consists of 13 residues. V shed 0 bases and J 8 bases; nucleotides not matched to a gene: 6. The CDR3 DNA reads as TGTGCCTGGAGTGTACGAAGGGACAGCGAAGCTTTCTTT. Residues: CAWSVRRDSEAFF.

The chain employs TRBV5-1 and TRBJ2-7; 8 bases align to TRBD1. The CDR3 consists of 15 residues. The V gene end was trimmed by 2 bases and the J gene end by 1 base; junction bases not matched to a gene: 5. The germline gives CDR1 SGHRS, CDR2 YFSETQ. CDR3 in amino acids: CASSLSTGVSYEQYF. Written as DNA, the CDR3 is TGCGCCAGCAGCTTATCGACAGGGGTTTCCTACGAGCAGTACTTC. The variable domain in full, with the rest retrieved from reference TRBV5-1 and TRBJ2-7, is KAGVTQTPRYLIKTRGQQVTLSCSPISGHRSVSWYQQTPGQGLQFLFEYFSETQRNKGNFPGRFSGRQFSNSRSEMNVSTLELGDSALYLCASSLSTGVSYEQYFGPGTRLTVT.

This chain uses TRBV5-4 with TRBJ1-2, with TRBD1 matching 11 bases. Germline V CDR1 and CDR2: SGHNT, YYREEE (reference sequence). The CDR3 consists of 16 residues. Trimming removed 4 bases from V and 2 bases from J; junction bases left unmatched: 7. The CDR3 DNA sequence: TGTGCCAGCAGCAGGACAGGGGGCGCCGGCAACTATGGCTACACCTTC. Protein product: CASSRTGGAGNYGYTF.

This clone was counted a few times. V and J are TRBV7-9 and TRBJ2-1; D not certain. Trimming removed 10 bases from V and 3 bases from J, with 13 bases in between. The CDR3 has 13 residues. Germline values: CDR1 SEHNR, CDR2 FQNEAQ (reference sequence). This chain's CDR3 is CATLGEHYNEQFF. In DNA form, the CDR3 reads TGTGCCACGCTAGGTGAGCACTACAATGAGCAGTTCTTC.

This chain uses TRBV7-9 with TRBJ1-2; D unresolved. V was clipped by 3 bases and J by 4 bases, with 12 bases between them. The CDR3 consists of 14 residues. The germline CDR1 and CDR2 sequences are SEHNR and FQNEAQ (reference sequence). CDR3 region: CASSLVNRFYGYTF. The CDR3 bases are TGTGCCAGCAGCTTGGTAAACAGATTCTATGGCTACACCTTC.

The genes are TRBV7-9 and TRBJ2-7; 8 nucleotides line up with TRBD1. Germline assignment: CDR1 SEHNR and CDR2 FQNEAQ (reference sequence). The CDR3 is 17 amino acids. Trimming cost V 1 base and J 6 bases; bases outside gene matches: 14. In nucleotides, the CDR3 is TGTGCCAGCAGCTTAGAGGCAGGGGGCCCCGCCGGGGGCGAGCAGTACTTC. Protein product: CASSLEAGGPAGGEQYF.